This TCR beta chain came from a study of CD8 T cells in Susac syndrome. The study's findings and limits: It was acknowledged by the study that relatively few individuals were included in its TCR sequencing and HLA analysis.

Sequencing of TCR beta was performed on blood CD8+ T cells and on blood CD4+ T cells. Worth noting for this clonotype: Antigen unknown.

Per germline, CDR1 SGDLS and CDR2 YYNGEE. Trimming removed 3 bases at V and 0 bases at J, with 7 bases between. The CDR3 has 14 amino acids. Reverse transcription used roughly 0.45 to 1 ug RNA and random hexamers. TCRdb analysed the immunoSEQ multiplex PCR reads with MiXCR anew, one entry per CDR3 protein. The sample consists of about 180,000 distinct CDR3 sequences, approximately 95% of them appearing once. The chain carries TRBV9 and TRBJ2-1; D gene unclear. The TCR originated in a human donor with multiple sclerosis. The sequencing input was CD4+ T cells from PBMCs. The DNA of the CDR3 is TGTGCCAGCAGCGCTGAAAACTCCTACAATGAGCAGTTCTTC. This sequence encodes CASSAENSYNEQFF.